The sequence of this T cell receptor (beta chain) was determined in a study of molecular identifiers for immune sequencing clone quantification. Study-level information: Replicates involved a five-way split of RNA from 20,000 or 100,000 naive CD8 cells, with sequencing of four.

In this sample, this clonotype turned up many times. Its antigen is not identified. TCRdb redid the calling of the PCR reads with MiXCR, one entry per CDR3 protein. This repertoire shows around 460,000 distinct CDR3 sequences, roughly 26% found once; its top ten account for under 0.8%. CDR1 and CDR2 (germline): MNHEY, SMNVEV (reference sequence). This CDR3 spans 13 amino acids. Trimming shortened V by 5 bases and J by 0 bases, and 5 bases separated the two germline ends. Study-level results: Clones that exceeded 20 RNA copies held over 99% of effector molecules, yet under 1% in naive cells. In cases of identical TCR molecules sharing a barcode, highly expanded clone sizes could be underestimated.

A CD8+CD4-CCR7+CD45RA+ gate was used to sort naive CD8 T cells. The sequenced sample was naive CD8+ T cells from blood, with Jurkat cell RNA spiked in. Stated subset: FACS-sorted CD8+CD4-CCR7+CD45RA+ naive T cells. The receptor was isolated from a human donor in good health. Some libraries in this study had Jurkat cell RNA spiked in. The gene calls are TRBV27 and TRBJ1-5; D unclear. The CDR3 DNA is TGTGCCAGCAGTGCATATAGCAATCAGCCCCAGCATTTT. It specifies CASSAYSNQPQHF.